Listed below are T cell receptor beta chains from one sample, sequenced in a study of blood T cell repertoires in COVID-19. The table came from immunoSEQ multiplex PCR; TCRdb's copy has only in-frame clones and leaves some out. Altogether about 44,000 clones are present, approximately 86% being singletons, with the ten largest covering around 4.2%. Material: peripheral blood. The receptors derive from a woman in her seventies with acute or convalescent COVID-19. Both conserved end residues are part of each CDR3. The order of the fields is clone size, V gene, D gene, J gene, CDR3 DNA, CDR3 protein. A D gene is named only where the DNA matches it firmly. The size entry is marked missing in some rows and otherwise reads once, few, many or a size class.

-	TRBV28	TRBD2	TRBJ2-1	TGTGCCAGCAGTTTATCCCACGGACTAGTTGCAGATGAGCAGTTCTTC	CASSLSHGLVADEQFF
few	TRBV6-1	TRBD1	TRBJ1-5	TGTGCCAGCAGTGAAGCGCAGGGGGCAGGTCAGCCCCAGCATTTT	CASSEAQGAGQPQHF
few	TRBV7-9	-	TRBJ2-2	TGTGCCAGCAGCTTACCCGGACACCTGAACACCGGGGAGCTGTTTTTT	CASSLPGHLNTGELFF
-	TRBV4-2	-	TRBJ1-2	TGTGCCAGCAGCCAAGATTACGGCTATGGCTACACCTTC	CASSQDYGYGYTF
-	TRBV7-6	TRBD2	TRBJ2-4	TGTGCCAGCAGCTTAAGACTAGCGGGACTCCTCCCCAAAAACATTCAGTACTTC	CASSLRLAGLLPKNIQYF
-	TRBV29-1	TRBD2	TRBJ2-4	TGCAGCGTTGAATTAGCGGGAGGTCCGTACTTC	CSVELAGGPYF
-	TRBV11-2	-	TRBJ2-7	TGTGCCAGCAGCTTAGTGGCAGGGTGGTACTTC	CASSLVAGWYF
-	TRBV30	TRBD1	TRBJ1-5	TGTGCCTGGAGCCCTTGGGTACAGGGGGCATCCCAGCCCCAGCATTTT	CAWSPWVQGASQPQHF
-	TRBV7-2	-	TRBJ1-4	TGTGCCAGCAGCTTAGTGGGGGGTGAAAAACTGTTTTTT	CASSLVGGEKLFF
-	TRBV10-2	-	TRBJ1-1	TGCGCCAGCAGATTAATGAACACTGAAGCTTTCTTT	CASRLMNTEAFF
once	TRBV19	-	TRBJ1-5	TGTGCCAGTAGTTTCCGACAGGCAGACAATCAGCCCCAGCATTTT	CASSFRQADNQPQHF
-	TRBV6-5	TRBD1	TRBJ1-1	TGTGCCAGCAGTTACTCGATAGGGGGCCCTGAAGCTTTCTTT	CASSYSIGGPEAFF
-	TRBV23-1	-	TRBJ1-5	TGCGCCAGCAGTCAATCTCTCTGCGGTCAGCCCCAGCATTTT	CASSQSLCGQPQHF
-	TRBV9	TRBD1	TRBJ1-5	TGTGCCAGCAGCGAGACGACAGGGTTGAGTCAGCCCCAGCATTTT	CASSETTGLSQPQHF
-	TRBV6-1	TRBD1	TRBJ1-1	TGTGCCAGCAGTGAATCCGGGACAGGAATTTATGAAGCTTTCTTT	CASSESGTGIYEAFF
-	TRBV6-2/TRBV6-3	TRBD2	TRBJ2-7	TGTGCCAGCAGTCCGGGACTAGCGGGAGTAAACGAGCAGTACTTC	CASSPGLAGVNEQYF
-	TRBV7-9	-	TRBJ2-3	TGTGCCAGCAGCCCAGAAGGTGGGGGCGCAGATACGCAGTATTTT	CASSPEGGGADTQYF
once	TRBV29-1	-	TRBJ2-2	TGCAGCGTTGAGCGGGGTACCGGGGAGCTGTTTTTT	CSVERGTGELFF
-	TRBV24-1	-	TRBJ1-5	TGTGCCACCAGTGATTTCGGCGGGGAAGCCCAGCATTTT	CATSDFGGEAQHF
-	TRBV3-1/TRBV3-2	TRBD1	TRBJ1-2	TGTGCCAGCAGCCAAGCACTGTCAGGGGGCCTTTATGGCTACACCTTC	CASSQALSGGLYGYTF
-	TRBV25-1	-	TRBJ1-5	TGTGCCAGCAGTGATGGAGGTCTTAGCAATCAGCCCCAGCATTTT	CASSDGGLSNQPQHF
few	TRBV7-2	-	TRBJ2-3	TGTGCCAGCAGCTTAGCGCTCGGGAGTCAGTGGACAGATACGCAGTATTTT	CASSLALGSQWTDTQYF
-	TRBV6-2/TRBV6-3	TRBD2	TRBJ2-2	TGTGCCAGCAGTCACATTCCAGCGGGAAGGATCGGGGAGCTGTTTTTT	CASSHIPAGRIGELFF
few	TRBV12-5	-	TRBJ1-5	TGTGCTAGTGGTTTAGGGGGGGGTCAGCCCCAGCATTTT	CASGLGGGQPQHF
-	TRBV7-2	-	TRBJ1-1	TGTGCCAGCAGCTCACAGAAGAACACTGAAGCTTTCTTT	CASSSQKNTEAFF
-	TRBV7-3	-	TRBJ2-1	TGTGCCAGCAGCTCCCCGACAGGCTCCTACAATGAGCAGTTCTTC	CASSSPTGSYNEQFF
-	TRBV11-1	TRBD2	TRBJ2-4	TGTGCCAGCAGCCGGACTAGCGGGAGGGACCCTCAGTACTTC	CASSRTSGRDPQYF
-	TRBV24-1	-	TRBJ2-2	TGTGCCACCAGTGTAACAGCGGGGAACACCGGGGAGCTGTTTTTT	CATSVTAGNTGELFF
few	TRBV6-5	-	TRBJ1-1	TGTGCCAGCCACACAAGCGGGCAGACCACTGAAGCTTTCTTT	CASHTSGQTTEAFF
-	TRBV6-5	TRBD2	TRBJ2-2	TGTGCCAGCAGGATGACTAGCGATACCGGGGAGCTGTTTTTT	CASRMTSDTGELFF
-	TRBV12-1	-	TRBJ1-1	TGTGCCAGCAGCTTTGATGGGCGCTTGAGGGTCATGAACACTGAAGCTTTCTTT	CASSFDGRLRVMNTEAFF
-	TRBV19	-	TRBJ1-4	TGTGCCAGTAATCTTGGGGGGAATGTTGAAAAACTGTTTTTT	CASNLGGNVEKLFF